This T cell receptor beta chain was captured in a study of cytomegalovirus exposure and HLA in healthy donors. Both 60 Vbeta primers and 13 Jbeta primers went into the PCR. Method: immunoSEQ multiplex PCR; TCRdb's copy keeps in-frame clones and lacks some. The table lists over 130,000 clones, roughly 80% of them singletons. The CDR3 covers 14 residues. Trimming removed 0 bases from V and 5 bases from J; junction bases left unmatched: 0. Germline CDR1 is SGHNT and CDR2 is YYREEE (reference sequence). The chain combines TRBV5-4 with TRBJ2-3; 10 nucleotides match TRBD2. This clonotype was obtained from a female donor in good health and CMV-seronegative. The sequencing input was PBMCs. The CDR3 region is CASSLGLAGDTQYF. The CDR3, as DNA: TGTGCCAGCAGCTTGGGACTAGCGGGAGATACGCAGTATTTT.